Shown below are 22 T cell receptor beta chains from a single sample sequenced in a study of T cell responses to AZD1222 COVID-19 vaccine. Assay used: immunoSEQ multiplex PCR; TCRdb lists only in-frame clones, some missing. The sample holds 150,000 to 200,000 clones; 70% to 90% are singletons and the top ten take 5% to 7%. Sequencing used peripheral blood, obtained on day 0 of AZD1222 vaccination. These receptor sequences come from an adult in good health.

The chain is built from TRBV5-5 and TRBJ2-7; 9 bases agree with TRBD2. This CDR3 comprises 14 residues. Looked up from germline, CDR1 is SGHKS and CDR2 is YYEKEE (reference sequence). The V and J ends lost 4 bases and 3 bases, in that order; junction bases with no gene match: 5. The CDR3 sequence is CASSHLAGVYEQYF. The CDR3 DNA reads as TGTGCCAGCAGCCACTTAGCGGGAGTCTACGAGCAGTACTTC.

The chain employs TRBV6-5 and TRBJ1-4; weak D call: TRBD1 (5 bases). V lost 11 bases, J lost 6 bases, and 19 bases lay in between. The CDR3 has 14 amino acids. Germline CDR1 and CDR2: MNHEY and SVGAGI. The CDR3 nucleotides are TGTGCCGGTTCTGGGGGGAAGTTAGATGAAAAACTGTTTTTT. Amino acid sequence: CAGSGGKLDEKLFF.

This sequence joins TRBV4-2 and TRBJ2-7; unclear D gene. V lost 8 bases, J lost 5 bases, and 7 bases lay in between. Germline V lookup: CDR1 LGHNA, CDR2 YNFKEQ. This CDR3 contains 10 residues. CDR3 nucleotide sequence: TGTGCCAGCGGGAATGACGAGCAGTACTTC. Translated: CASGNDEQYF.

The chain carries TRBV5-1 and TRBJ2-7; a weak D match, TRBD2 (7 bases). Germline V CDR1 and CDR2: SGHRS, YFSETQ. Trimming took off 4 bases at V and 2 bases at J, with 19 bases between the two ends. This CDR3 has 16 amino acids. Written as DNA, the CDR3 is TGCGCCAGCAGCCCGGGGGGCAGGGCGATTACCTACGAGCAGTACTTC. Translated: CASSPGGRAITYEQYF.

In its sample, this clone was seen a few times. The rearrangement joins TRBV6-5 to TRBJ1-5, with D possibly matching TRBD1 (6 bases). V lost 9 bases and J lost 3, with 9 bases in between. This CDR3 comprises 12 residues. Per the germline V gene, CDR1 is MNHEY and CDR2 is SVGAGI. The CDR3 DNA reads TGTGCCAGGGACAGTAACAATCAGCCCCAGCATTTT. Residues: CARDSNNQPQHF.

The chain links TRBV7-2 to TRBJ1-5; weak D call: TRBD1 (6 bases). The CDR3 contains 15 residues. The V gene's germline CDR1 is SGHTA and CDR2 FQGNSA. Trimming stripped 4 bases from V and 0 bases from J, with 10 bases between. For the CDR3, the DNA is TGTGCCAGCAGCTCCGGGACAAATAGCAATCAGCCCCAGCATTTT. Translating gives CASSSGTNSNQPQHF.

V is TRBV6-5 and J is TRBJ2-5, with 14 bases aligning to TRBD2. The CDR3 has 15 amino acids. Unmatched junction bases numbered 4, after V lost 6 bases and J lost 4 bases. Germline V CDR1 and CDR2: MNHEY, SVGAGI. DNA for the CDR3: TGTGCCAGCAGGGGACTAGCGGGAGAGTCAGAGACCCAGTACTTC. This gives the protein CASRGLAGESETQYF.

This clone was counted a few times. The chain joins TRBV28 to TRBJ2-5; 7 bases fit TRBD2. The CDR3 length is 15 residues. Per germline, CDR1 MDHEN and CDR2 SYDVKM. V lost 9 bases and J lost 1; bases outside the gene matches: 11. CDR3 in DNA: TGTGCCAGTTCCCTTTCCGGGGGGACCCAAGAGACCCAGTACTTC. Its translation: CASSLSGGTQETQYF.

Only one count was recorded for this clone. This chain joins TRBV29-1 and TRBJ2-7; D is possibly TRBD2 (5 bases). This CDR3 contains 12 residues. Trimming took off 6 bases at V and 4 bases at J, with 13 bases between the two ends. The germline V gene encodes CDR1 SQVTM and CDR2 ANQGSEA. CDR3 protein: CSVNSASYEQYF. Written as DNA, the CDR3 is TGCAGCGTGAATAGCGCGTCTTACGAGCAGTACTTC.

This chain uses TRBV4-2 with TRBJ1-5, with 7 bases fitting TRBD1. The CDR3 runs to 15 residues. With 6 bases clipped from V and 5 bases from J, the junction kept 10 bases outside the gene matches. Germline V gene sequence: CDR1 LGHNA, CDR2 YNFKEQ. The chain's CDR3 is CASRSDTGDYQPQHF. Here the CDR3 DNA reads TGTGCCAGCAGGAGTGATACAGGGGACTATCAGCCCCAGCATTTT.

The chain employs TRBV18 and TRBJ1-2, with D uncertain. V lost 4 bases, J lost 4 bases, and 22 bases lay in between. CDR3 length equals 17 residues. Germline V lookup: CDR1 KGHSH, CDR2 LQKENI. CDR3 amino acids: CASSHSVNRQVPYGYTF. The CDR3 nucleotides are TGTGCCAGCTCACACTCCGTCAATCGGCAGGTTCCCTATGGCTACACCTTC.

The rearrangement uses TRBV30 and TRBJ2-7; TRBD1 might be the D (6 bases). The CDR3 totals 15 residues. Germline-derived CDR1 and CDR2 are GTSNPN and SVGIG (reference sequence). Trimming removed 2 bases from V and 3 bases from J, with 17 bases in between. CDR3 protein: CAWSSPGARLYEQYF. The DNA for the CDR3 is TGTGCCTGGAGTAGTCCAGGGGCACGTCTCTACGAGCAGTACTTC.

The rearrangement joins TRBV7-2 to TRBJ2-3; tentatively, D is TRBD2 (6 bases). Germline CDR1 reads SGHTA; CDR2 reads FQGNSA. This CDR3 region has 16 residues. With 7 bases removed from V and 5 bases from J, the gap between germline ends came to 22 bases. CDR3 region: CASKTYKRVEVDTQYF. The CDR3 DNA reads TGTGCCAGCAAGACGTACAAGCGGGTCGAGGTAGATACGCAGTATTTT.

The V and J genes are TRBV6-5 and TRBJ1-4; 11 bases map to TRBD1. The CDR3 length is 13 residues. Germline V lookup: CDR1 MNHEY, CDR2 SVGAGI. V shed 6 bases, J shed 8 bases, and the junction held 2 bases outside the gene matches. CDR3 DNA sequence: TGTGCCAGCAGGGGGACAGGGGGAGAAAAACTGTTTTTT. Amino acids: CASRGTGGEKLFF.

V and J are TRBV6-1 and TRBJ1-2; D gene uncertain. Trimming stripped 1 base from V and 2 bases from J, with 11 bases between. The CDR3 loop spans 15 amino acids. Germline V lookup: CDR1 MNHNS, CDR2 SASEGT. Here the CDR3 DNA reads TGTGCCAGCAGTGAAGTAAAACAGTTAAACTATGGCTACACCTTC. Translating it yields CASSEVKQLNYGYTF.

This clone was recorded a few times. V and J are TRBV6-4 and TRBJ1-2, with TRBD1 identical over 7 bases. The CDR3 covers 16 residues. V trimming: 0 bases; J trimming: 4 bases; junction bases outside the gene matches: 8. Germline V CDR1 and CDR2: MRHNA, SNTAGT. The CDR3 DNA is TGTGCCAGCAGTGACTCGGGGACAGCGGTGGGCTATGGCTACACCTTC. This gives the protein CASSDSGTAVGYGYTF.

This clone was recorded once. This chain uses TRBV10-3 with TRBJ1-2; D uncertain. V was cut by 8 bases and J by 0 bases, with 13 bases left in between. CDR1 and CDR2 from the germline V gene are ENHRY and SYGVKD. CDR3 length: 14 amino acids. CDR3 sequence: CAIAEAGANYGYTF. In nucleotides, the CDR3 is TGTGCCATCGCGGAGGCCGGAGCTAACTATGGCTACACCTTC.

This chain uses TRBV5-6 with TRBJ1-2, with TRBD1 as a possible D gene (5 bases). The CDR3 length is 14 residues. Germline V gene sequence: CDR1 SGHDT, CDR2 YYEEEE. Trimming stripped 0 bases from V and 6 bases from J, with 12 bases between. This CDR3 is CASSLGQGVDGYTF. The CDR3 nucleotides read TGTGCCAGCAGCTTGGGGCAGGGTGTGGATGGCTACACCTTC. The full variable domain, completed using reference TRBV5-6 and TRBJ1-2, is DAGVTQSPTHLIKTRGQQVTLRCSPKSGHDTVSWYQQALGQGPQFIFQYYEEEERQRGNFPDRFSGHQFPNYSSELNVNALLLGDSALYLCASSLGQGVDGYTFGSGTRLTVV.

The count of this clone is one. The V gene is TRBV6-5, the J gene TRBJ2-7; TRBD1 aligns across 7 bases. Germline values: CDR1 MNHEY, CDR2 SVGAGI. V lost 6 bases to trimming and J lost 0 bases; unmatched junction nucleotides: 8. This CDR3 is built from 15 residues. CDR3 DNA sequence: TGTGCCAGCAGCGTGACAGGGATGAGCTCCTACGAGCAGTACTTC. This sequence encodes CASSVTGMSSYEQYF.

V is TRBV28 and J is TRBJ1-4; a weak D match, TRBD1 (5 bases). Germline V gene lookup returns CDR1 MDHEN and CDR2 SYDVKM. Between the trimmed V and J ends, which lost 3 bases and 8 bases, there was a span of 16 bases. There are 15 residues in the CDR3. CDR3: CASSFGRGGEEKLFF. CDR3 DNA sequence: TGTGCCAGCAGTTTTGGTCGGGGAGGGGAGGAAAAACTGTTTTTT.

This chain links TRBV5-1 with TRBJ2-2; TRBD1 matches 9 bases. Unmatched junction bases numbered 7, after V lost 3 bases and J lost 4 bases. Germline V lookup: CDR1 SGHRS, CDR2 YFSETQ. The CDR3 is made up of 16 amino acids. The CDR3 coding sequence is TGCGCCAGCAGCTGGGGACAGGGCGGTCCCACCGGGGAGCTGTTTTTT. Translation: CASSWGQGGPTGELFF.

This chain connects TRBV4-1 to TRBJ1-3, with 7 bases that match TRBD1. The CDR3 is 16 residues long. Germline loops: CDR1 MGHRA, CDR2 YSYEKL. V shed 0 bases, J shed 1 base, and the junction held 3 bases outside the gene matches. Here the CDR3 reads CASSQEDRLSGNTIYF. The CDR3 DNA is TGCGCCAGCAGCCAAGAGGACAGGCTTTCTGGAAACACCATATATTTT.